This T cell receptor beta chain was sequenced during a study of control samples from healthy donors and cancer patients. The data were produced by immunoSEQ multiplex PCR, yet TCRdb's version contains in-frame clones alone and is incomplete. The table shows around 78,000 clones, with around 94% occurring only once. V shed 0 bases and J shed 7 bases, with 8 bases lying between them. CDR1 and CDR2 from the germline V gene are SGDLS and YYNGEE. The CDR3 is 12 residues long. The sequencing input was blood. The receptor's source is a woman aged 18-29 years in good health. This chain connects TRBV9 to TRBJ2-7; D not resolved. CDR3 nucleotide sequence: TGTGCCAGCAGCGTAGGGAGTTCAGAGCAGTACTTC. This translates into CASSVGSSEQYF. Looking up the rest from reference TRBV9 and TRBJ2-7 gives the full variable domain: DSGVTQTPKHLITATGQRVTLRCSPRSGDLSVYWYQQSLDQGLQFLIQYYNGEERAKGNILERFSAQQFPDLHSELNLSSLELGDSALYFCASSVGSSEQYFGPGTRLTVT.